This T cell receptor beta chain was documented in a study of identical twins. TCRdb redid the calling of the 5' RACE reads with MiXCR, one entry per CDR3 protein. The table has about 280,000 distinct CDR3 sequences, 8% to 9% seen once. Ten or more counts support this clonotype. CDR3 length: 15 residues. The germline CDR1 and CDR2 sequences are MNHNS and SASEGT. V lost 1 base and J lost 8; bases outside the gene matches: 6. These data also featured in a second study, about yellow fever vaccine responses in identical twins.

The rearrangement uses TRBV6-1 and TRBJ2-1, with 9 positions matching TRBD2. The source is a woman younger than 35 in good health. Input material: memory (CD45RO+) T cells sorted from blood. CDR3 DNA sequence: TGTGCCAGCAGTGAAGGTAGCGGGGGCAGTCATGAGCAGTTCTTC. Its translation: CASSEGSGGSHEQFF.